The clone carrying this T cell receptor (beta chain) was found many times. Antigen unknown. Deletions cut 5 bases from V and 4 bases from J, with 9 bases between. The germline gives CDR1 SGHVS, CDR2 FQNEAQ. The CDR3 runs to 12 residues. This sample was included in a study of identical twins. Points from the study as a whole: Alpha sequences that were out-of-frame and twin-shared showed an excess of low generation probability.

MiXCR, run by TCRdb on the 5' RACE reads, gives a single entry per CDR3 protein. The table includes under 900,000 distinct CDR3 sequences, around an eighth detected once. Each donor was a healthy Caucasian. These same records also appear under a second study, on yellow fever vaccine responses in identical twins. This second study notes: After vaccination, twins' T cell response reportedly seemed partly convergent, partly personalized.

This sequence was found in a woman aged 18-30 years in good health. The chain employs TRBV7-8 and TRBJ2-7; D is unclear. Input material: PBMCs. CDR3 bases: TGTGCCAGCAGCCGAGGCCCATACGAGCAGTACTTC. It encodes CASSRGPYEQYF.